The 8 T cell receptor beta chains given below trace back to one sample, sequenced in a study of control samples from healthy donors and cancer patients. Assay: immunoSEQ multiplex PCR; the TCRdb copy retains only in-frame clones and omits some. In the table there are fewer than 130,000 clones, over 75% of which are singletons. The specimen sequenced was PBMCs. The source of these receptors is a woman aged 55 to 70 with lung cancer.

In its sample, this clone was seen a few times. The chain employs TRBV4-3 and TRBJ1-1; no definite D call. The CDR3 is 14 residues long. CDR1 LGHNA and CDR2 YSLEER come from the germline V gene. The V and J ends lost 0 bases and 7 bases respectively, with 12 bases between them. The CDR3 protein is CASSQDWGGGEAFF. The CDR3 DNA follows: TGCGCCAGCAGCCAAGACTGGGGAGGAGGTGAAGCTTTCTTT.

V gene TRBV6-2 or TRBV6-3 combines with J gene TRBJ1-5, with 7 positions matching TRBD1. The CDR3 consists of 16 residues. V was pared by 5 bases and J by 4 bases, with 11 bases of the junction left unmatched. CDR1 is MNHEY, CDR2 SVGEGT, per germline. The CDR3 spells CASSRQTGTRNQPQHF. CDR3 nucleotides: TGTGCCAGCAGTCGCCAGACAGGGACCAGGAATCAGCCCCAGCATTTT.

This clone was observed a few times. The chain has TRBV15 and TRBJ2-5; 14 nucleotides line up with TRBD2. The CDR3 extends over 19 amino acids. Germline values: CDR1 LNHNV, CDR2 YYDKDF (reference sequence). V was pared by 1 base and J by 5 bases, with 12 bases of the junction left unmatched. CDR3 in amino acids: CATSRGSGLAGGVRETQYF. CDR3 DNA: TGTGCCACCAGCAGAGGCAGCGGACTAGCGGGAGGAGTGAGGGAGACCCAGTACTTC. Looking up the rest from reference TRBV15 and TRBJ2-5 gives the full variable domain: DAMVIQNPRYQVTQFGKPVTLSCSQTLNHNVMYWYQQKSSQAPKLLFHYYDKDFNNEADTPDNFQSRRPNTSFCFLDIRSPGLGDTAMYLCATSRGSGLAGGVRETQYFGPGTRLLVL.

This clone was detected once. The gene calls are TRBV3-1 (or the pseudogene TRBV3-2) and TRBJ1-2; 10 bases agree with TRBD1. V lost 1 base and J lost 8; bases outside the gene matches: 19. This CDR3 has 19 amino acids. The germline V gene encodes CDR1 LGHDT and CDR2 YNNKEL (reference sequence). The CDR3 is CASSQVTGTGAHGSGGYTF. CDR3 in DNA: TGTGCCAGCAGCCAAGTCACCGGGACAGGGGCGCACGGGAGTGGGGGCTACACCTTC.

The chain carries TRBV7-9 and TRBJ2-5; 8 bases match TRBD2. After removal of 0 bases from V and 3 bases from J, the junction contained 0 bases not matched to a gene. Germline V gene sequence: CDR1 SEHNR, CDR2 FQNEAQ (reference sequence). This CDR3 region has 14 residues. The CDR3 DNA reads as TGTGCCAGCAGCTTAGCTAGCGGGAAAGAGACCCAGTACTTC. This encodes CASSLASGKETQYF.

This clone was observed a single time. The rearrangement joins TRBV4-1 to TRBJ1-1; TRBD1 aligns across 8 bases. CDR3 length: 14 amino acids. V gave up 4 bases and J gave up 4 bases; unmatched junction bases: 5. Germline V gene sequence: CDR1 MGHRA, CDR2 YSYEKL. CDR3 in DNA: TGCGCCAGCAGCCCCCCAGGGGGCGGCACTGAAGCTTTCTTT. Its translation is CASSPPGGGTEAFF.

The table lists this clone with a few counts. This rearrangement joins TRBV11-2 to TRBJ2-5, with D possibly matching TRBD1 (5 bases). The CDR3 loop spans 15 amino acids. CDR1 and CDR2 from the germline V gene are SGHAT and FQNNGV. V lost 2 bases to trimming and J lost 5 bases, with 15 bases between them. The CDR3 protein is CASSLRTGSRETQYF. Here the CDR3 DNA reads TGTGCCAGCAGCTTAAGAACAGGATCGAGGGAGACCCAGTACTTC.

In DNA form, the CDR3 reads TGTGCCATCAGAACAGGGACCCCGAACACTGAAGCTTTCTTT. This sequence encodes CAIRTGTPNTEAFF. The chain couples TRBV10-3 to TRBJ1-1, with D possibly matching TRBD1 (6 bases). V lost 6 bases and J lost 1, with 12 bases in between. Germline CDR1 is ENHRY and CDR2 is SYGVKD. The CDR3 spans 14 residues.